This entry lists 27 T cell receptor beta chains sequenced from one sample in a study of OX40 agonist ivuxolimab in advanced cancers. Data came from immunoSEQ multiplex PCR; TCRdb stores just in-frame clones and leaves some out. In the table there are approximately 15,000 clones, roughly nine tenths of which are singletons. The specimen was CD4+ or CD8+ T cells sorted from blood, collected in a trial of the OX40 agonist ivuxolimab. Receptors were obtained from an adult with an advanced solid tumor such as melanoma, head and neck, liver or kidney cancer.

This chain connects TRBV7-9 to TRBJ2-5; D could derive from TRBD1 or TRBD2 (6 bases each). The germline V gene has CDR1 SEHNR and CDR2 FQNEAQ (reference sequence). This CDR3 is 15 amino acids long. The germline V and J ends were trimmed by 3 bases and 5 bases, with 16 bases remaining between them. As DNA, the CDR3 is TGTGCCAGCAGCTTTCCTCCGTGGGGGGCCGAGACCCAGTACTTC. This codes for CASSFPPWGAETQYF.

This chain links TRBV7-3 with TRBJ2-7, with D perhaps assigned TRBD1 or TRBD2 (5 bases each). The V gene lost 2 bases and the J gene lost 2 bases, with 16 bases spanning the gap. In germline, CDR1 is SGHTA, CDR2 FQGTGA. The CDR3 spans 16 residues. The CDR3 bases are TGTGCCAGCAGCTTAGGTGGCCCGGGACCGGCCTACGAGCAGTACTTC. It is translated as CASSLGGPGPAYEQYF.

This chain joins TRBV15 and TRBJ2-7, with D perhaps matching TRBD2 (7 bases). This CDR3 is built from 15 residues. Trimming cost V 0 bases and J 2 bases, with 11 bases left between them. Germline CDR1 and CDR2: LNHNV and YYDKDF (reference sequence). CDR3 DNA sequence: TGTGCCACCAGCAGAGATTGGGGGGGCCCCTACGAGCAGTACTTC. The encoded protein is CATSRDWGGPYEQYF.

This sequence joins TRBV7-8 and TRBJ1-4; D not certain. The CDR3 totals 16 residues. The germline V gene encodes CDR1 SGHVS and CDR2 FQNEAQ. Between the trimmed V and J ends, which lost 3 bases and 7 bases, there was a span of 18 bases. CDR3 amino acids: CASSLAGPRPGEKLFF. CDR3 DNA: TGTGCCAGCAGCTTGGCGGGCCCAAGGCCTGGTGAAAAACTGTTTTTT.

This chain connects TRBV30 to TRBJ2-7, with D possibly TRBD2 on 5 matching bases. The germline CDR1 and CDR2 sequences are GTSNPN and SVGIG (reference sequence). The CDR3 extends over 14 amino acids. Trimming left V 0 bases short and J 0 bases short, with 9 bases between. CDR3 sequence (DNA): TGTGCCTGGAGTGTAGGCGGGCCCTCCTACGAGCAGTACTTC. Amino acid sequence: CAWSVGGPSYEQYF.

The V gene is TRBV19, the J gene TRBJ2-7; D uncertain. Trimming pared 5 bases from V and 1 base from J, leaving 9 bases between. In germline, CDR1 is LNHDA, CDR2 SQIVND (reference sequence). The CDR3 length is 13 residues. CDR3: CASSPSLSYEQYF. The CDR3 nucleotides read TGTGCCAGTAGTCCCAGCCTGTCCTACGAGCAGTACTTC.

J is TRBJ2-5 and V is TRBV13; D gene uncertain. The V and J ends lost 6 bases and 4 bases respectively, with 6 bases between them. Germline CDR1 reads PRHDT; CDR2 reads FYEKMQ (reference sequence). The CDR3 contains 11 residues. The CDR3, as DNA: TGTGCCAGCAGGGGCGGAGAGACCCAGTACTTC. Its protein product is CASRGGETQYF.

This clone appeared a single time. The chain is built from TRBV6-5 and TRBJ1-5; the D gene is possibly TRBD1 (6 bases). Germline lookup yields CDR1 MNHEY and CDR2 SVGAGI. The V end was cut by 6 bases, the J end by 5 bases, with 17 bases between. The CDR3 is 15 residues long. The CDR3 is CASSPFRDMYQPQHF. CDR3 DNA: TGTGCCAGCAGCCCGTTCCGGGACATGTATCAGCCCCAGCATTTT.

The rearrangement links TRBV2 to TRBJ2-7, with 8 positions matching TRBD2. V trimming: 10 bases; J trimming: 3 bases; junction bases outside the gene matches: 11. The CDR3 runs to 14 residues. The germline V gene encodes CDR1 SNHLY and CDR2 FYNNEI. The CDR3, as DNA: TGTGCCACCCGAAGCGGGAGTAATCTCTACGAGCAGTACTTC. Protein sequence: CATRSGSNLYEQYF.

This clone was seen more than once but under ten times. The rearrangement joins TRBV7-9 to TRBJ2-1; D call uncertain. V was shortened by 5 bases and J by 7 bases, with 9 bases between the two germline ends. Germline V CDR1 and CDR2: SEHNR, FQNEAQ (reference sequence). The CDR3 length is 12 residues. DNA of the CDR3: TGTGCCAGCAGCCACGACTCGAATGAGCAGTTCTTC. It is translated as CASSHDSNEQFF.

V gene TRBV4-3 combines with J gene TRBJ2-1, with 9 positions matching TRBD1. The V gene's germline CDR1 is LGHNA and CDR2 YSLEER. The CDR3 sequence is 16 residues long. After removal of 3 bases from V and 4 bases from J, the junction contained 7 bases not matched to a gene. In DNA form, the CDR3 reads TGCGCCAGCAGCCAGGAGGGACAGGGCACGTACAATGAGCAGTTCTTC. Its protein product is CASSQEGQGTYNEQFF.

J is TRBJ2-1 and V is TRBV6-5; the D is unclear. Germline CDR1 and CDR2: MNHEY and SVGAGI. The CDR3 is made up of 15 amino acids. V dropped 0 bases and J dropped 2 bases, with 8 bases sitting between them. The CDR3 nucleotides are TGTGCCAGCAGTTACTCAGCAGTTCCCTACAATGAGCAGTTCTTC. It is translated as CASSYSAVPYNEQFF.

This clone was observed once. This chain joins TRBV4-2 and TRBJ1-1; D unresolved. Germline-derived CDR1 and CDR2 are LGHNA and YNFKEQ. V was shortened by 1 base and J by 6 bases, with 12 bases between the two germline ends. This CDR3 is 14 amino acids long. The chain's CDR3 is CASSQGLVLAEAFF. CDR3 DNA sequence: TGTGCCAGCAGCCAAGGACTGGTCTTAGCTGAAGCTTTCTTT.

The CDR3 is CASSVGSRRQSRANVLTF. CDR3 DNA sequence: TGTGCCAGCAGCGTCGGCAGCAGACGACAAAGTCGGGCCAACGTCCTGACTTTC. This rearrangement joins TRBV7-2 to TRBJ2-6; D remains ambiguous. Trimming took 5 bases from V and 5 from J, leaving 22 bases between them. CDR1 is SGHTA and CDR2 is FQGNSA in the germline V gene. The CDR3 runs to 18 residues. Together with reference TRBV7-2 and TRBJ2-6, the CDR3 gives the full variable domain: GAGVSQSPSNKVTEKGKDVELRCDPISGHTALYWYRQSLGQGLEFLIYFQGNSAPDKSGLPSDRFSAERTGGSVSTLTIQRTQQEDSAVYLCASSVGSRRQSRANVLTFGAGSRLTVL.

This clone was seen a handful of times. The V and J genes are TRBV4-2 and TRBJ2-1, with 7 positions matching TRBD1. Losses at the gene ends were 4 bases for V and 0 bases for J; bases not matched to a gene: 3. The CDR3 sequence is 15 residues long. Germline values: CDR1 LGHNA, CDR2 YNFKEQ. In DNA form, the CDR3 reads TGTGCCAGCAGCCCAGCAGGGGGCTCCTACAATGAGCAGTTCTTC. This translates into CASSPAGGSYNEQFF.

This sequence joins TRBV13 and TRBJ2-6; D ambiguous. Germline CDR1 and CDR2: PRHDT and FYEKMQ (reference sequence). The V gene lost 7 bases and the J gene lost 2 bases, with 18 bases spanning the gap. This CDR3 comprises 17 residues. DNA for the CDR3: TGTGCCAGCAATAAAATAGGGTGGTCTGCTGGGGCCAACGTCCTGACTTTC. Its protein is CASNKIGWSAGANVLTF. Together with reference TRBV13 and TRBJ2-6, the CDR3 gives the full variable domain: AAGVIQSPRHLIKEKRETATLKCYPIPRHDTVYWYQQGPGQDPQFLISFYEKMQSDKGSIPDRFSAQQFSDYHSELNMSSLELGDSALYFCASNKIGWSAGANVLTFGAGSRLTVL.

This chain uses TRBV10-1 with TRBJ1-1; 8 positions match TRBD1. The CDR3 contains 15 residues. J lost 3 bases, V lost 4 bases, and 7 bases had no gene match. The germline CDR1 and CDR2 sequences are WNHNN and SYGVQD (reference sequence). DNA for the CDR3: TGCGCCAGCAGTGGAGGCAGACAGGGGTACACTGAAGCTTTCTTT. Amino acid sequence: CASSGGRQGYTEAFF.

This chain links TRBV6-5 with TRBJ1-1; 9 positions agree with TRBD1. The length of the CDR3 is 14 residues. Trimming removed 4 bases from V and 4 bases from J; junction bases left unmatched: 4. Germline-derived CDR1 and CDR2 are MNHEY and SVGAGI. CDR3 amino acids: CASSSWTGATEAFF. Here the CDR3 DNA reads TGTGCCAGCAGTTCATGGACAGGGGCCACTGAAGCTTTCTTT.

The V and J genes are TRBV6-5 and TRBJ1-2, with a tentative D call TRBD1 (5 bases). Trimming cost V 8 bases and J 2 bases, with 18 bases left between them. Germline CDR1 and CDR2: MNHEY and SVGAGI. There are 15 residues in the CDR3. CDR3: CASYGARGGNYGYTF. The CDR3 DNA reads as TGTGCCAGCTACGGGGCCCGGGGAGGCAACTATGGCTACACCTTC.

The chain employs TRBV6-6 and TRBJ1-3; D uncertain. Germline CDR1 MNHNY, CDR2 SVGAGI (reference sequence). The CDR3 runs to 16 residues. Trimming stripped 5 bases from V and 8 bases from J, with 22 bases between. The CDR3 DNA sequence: TGTGCCAGCAGTCCCCCGAGTGTAGGAGGCCCAGACACCATATATTTT. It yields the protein CASSPPSVGGPDTIYF.

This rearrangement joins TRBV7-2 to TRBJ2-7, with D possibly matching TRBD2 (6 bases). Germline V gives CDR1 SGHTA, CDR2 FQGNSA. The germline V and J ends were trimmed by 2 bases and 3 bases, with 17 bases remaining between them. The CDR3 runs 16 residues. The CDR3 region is CASSLRSGLIYYEQYF. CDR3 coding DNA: TGTGCCAGCAGCTTACGGTCGGGACTCATATACTACGAGCAGTACTTC.

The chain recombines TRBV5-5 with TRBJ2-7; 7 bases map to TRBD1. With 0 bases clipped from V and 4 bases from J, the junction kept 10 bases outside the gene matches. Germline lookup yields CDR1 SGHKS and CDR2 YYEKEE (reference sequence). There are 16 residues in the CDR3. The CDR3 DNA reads TGTGCCAGCAGCTTGGAAGGGGGCCGGACGACGTACGAGCAGTACTTC. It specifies CASSLEGGRTTYEQYF.

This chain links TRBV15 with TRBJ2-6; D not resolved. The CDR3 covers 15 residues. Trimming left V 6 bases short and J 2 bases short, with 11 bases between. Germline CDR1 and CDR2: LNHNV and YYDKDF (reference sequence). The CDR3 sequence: CATRDAWAGANVLTF. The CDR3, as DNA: TGTGCCACCAGGGACGCCTGGGCTGGGGCCAACGTCCTGACTTTC. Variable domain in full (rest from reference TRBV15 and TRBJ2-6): DAMVIQNPRYQVTQFGKPVTLSCSQTLNHNVMYWYQQKSSQAPKLLFHYYDKDFNNEADTPDNFQSRRPNTSFCFLDIRSPGLGDTAMYLCATRDAWAGANVLTFGAGSRLTVL.

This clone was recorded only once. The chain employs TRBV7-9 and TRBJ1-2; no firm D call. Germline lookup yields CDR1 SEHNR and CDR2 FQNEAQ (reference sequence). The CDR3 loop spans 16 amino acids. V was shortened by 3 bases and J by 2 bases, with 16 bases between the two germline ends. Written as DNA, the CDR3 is TGTGCCAGCAGCTTTTCAGGATCAGTCCTAAACTATGGCTACACCTTC. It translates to CASSFSGSVLNYGYTF.

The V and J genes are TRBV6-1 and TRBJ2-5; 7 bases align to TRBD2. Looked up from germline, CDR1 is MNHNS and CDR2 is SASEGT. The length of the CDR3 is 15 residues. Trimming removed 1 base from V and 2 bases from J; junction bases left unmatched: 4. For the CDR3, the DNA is TGTGCCAGCAGTGAAGTGCCGGGGGGACAAGAGACCCAGTACTTC. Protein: CASSEVPGGQETQYF.

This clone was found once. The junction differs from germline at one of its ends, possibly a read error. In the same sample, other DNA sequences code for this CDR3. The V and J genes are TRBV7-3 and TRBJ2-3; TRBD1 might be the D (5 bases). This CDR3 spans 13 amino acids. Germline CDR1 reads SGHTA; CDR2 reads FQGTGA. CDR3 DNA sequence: TGTGCCAGCAGCCAGGACAACACAGATACACAGTATTTT. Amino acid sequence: CASSQDNTDTQYF.

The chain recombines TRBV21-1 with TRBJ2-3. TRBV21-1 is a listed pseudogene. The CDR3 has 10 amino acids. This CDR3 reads CATPGHTQYF. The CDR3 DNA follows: TGTGCCACCCCGGGGCATACGCAGTATTTT.